The sequence of this TCR beta chain was determined in a study of shared clonotypes between healthy human individuals. Study results and caveats: Rarefaction demonstrated incomplete sorted-subset sequencing despite large depth.

TCRdb keeps only in-frame clones here, not all; method: immunoSEQ multiplex PCR. The sample carries 1,400,000 or so clones, approximately 98.5% recorded once. As for this clone: Its antigen is not known.

Germline V CDR1 and CDR2: SGDLS, YYNGEE. CDR3 length: 12 amino acids. Deletions cut 4 bases from V and 7 bases from J, with 11 bases between. The sequenced sample was naive CD4+ T cells sorted from blood. Subset described: CD45RA+ positively selected. This clonotype was sampled from a man aged 25 to 45 in good health. The chain couples TRBV9 to TRBJ1-1, with TRBD1 as a possible D gene (5 bases). The CDR3 protein is CASSTADSEAFF. The CDR3 DNA reads TGTGCCAGCAGCACAGCCGACAGTGAAGCTTTCTTT.